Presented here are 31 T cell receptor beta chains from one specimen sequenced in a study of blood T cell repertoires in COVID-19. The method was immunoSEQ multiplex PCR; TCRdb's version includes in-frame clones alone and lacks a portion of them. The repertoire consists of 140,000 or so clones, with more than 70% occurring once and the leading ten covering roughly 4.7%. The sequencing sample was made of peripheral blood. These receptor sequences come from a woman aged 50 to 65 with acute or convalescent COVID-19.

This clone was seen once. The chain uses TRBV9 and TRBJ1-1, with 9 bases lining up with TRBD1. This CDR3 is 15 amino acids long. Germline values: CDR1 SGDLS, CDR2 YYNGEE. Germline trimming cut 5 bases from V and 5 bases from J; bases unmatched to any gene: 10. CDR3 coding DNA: TGTGCCAGCAGTCCGTTGGGGACAGGGATAACTGAAGCTTTCTTT. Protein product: CASSPLGTGITEAFF.

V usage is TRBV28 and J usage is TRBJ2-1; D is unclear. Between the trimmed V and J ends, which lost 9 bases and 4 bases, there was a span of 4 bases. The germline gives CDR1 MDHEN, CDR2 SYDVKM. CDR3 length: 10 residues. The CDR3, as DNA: TGTGCCAGTTCATACAATGAGCAGTTCTTC. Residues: CASSYNEQFF. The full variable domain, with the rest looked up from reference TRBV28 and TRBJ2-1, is DVKVTQSSRYLVKRTGEKVFLECVQDMDHENMFWYRQDPGLGLRLIYFSYDVKMKEKGDIPEGYSVSREKKERFSLILESASTNQTSMYLCASSYNEQFFGPGTRLTVL.

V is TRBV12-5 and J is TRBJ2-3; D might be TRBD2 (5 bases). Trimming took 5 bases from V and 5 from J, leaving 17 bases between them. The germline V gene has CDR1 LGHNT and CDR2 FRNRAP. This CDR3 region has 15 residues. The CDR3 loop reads CASGPDLARVDTQYF. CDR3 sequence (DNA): TGTGCTAGTGGTCCTGACTTGGCGAGGGTAGATACGCAGTATTTT. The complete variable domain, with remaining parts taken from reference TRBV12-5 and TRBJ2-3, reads DARVTQTPRHKVTEMGQEVTMRCQPILGHNTVFWYRQTMMQGLELLAYFRNRAPLDDSGMPKDRFSAEMPDATLATLKIQPSEPRDSAVYFCASGPDLARVDTQYFGPGTRLTVL.

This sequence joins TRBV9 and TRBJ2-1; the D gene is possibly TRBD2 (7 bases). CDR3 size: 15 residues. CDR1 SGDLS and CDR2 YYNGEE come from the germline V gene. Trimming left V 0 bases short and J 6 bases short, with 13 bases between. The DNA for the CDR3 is TGTGCCAGCAGCGTAGGCGGGGGCGTTTTCAATGAGCAGTTCTTC. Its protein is CASSVGGGVFNEQFF.

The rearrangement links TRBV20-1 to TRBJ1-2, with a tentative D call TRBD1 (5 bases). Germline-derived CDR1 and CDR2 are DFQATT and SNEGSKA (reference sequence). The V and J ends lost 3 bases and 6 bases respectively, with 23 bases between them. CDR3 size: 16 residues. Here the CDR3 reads CSASEPPLRGGDGYTF. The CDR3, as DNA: TGCAGTGCTAGTGAACCCCCGTTGAGGGGAGGCGATGGCTACACCTTC.

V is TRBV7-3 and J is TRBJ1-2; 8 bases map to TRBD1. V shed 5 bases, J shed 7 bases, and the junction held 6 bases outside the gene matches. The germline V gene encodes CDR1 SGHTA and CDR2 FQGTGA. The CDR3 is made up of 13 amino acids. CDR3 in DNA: TGTGCCAGCAGCCCGGGACAGGCCAGTGGCTACACCTTC. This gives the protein CASSPGQASGYTF.

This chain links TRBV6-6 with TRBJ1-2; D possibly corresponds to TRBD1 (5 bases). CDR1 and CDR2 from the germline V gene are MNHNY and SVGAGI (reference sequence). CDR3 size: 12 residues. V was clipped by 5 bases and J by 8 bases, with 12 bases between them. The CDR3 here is CASSAGADGYTF. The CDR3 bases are TGTGCCAGCAGTGCTGGGGCAGACGGCTACACCTTC.

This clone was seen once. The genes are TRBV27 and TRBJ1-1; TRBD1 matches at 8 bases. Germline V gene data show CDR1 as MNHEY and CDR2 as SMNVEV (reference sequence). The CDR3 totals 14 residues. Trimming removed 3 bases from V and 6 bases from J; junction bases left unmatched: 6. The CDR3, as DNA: TGTGCCAGCAGTTTTTCCGGGACAGGAGCTGAAGCTTTCTTT. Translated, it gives CASSFSGTGAEAFF.

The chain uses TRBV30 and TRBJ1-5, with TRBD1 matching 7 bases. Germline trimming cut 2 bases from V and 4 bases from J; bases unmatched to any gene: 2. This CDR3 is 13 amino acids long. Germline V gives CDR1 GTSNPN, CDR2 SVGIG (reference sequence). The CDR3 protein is CAWSPTGNQPQHF. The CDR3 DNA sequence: TGTGCCTGGAGTCCGACAGGGAATCAGCCCCAGCATTTT.

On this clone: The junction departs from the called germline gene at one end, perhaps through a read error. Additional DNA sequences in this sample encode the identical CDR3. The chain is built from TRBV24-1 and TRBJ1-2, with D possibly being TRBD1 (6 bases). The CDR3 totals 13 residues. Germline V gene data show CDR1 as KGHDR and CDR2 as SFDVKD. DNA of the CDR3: TGCGCCACCAGTGACGCAGGGGTCTATGGCTACACCTTC. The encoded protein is CATSDAGVYGYTF.

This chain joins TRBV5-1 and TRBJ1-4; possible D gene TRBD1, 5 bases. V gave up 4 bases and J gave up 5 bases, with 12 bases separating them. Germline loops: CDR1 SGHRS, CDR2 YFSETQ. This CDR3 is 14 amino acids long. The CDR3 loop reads CASSRGGENEKLFF. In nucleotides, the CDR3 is TGCGCCAGCAGCCGGGGCGGGGAAAATGAAAAACTGTTTTTT.

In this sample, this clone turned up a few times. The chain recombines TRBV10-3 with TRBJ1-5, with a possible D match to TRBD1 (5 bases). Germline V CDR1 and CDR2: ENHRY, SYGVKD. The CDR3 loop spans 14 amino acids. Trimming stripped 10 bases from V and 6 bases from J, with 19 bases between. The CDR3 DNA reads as TGTGCCACGACTCAGGGTTCCGGTGGTCAGCCCCAGCATTTT. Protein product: CATTQGSGGQPQHF.

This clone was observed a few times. CDR3 loop: CASSVDQGGLPYEQYF. The CDR3 coding sequence is TGTGCCAGCAGCGTAGACCAGGGGGGACTCCCCTACGAGCAGTACTTC. V and J are TRBV9 and TRBJ2-7; perhaps TRBD1 as D (7 bases). CDR1 SGDLS and CDR2 YYNGEE come from the germline V gene. Trimming shortened V by 0 bases and J by 2 bases, and 15 bases separated the two germline ends. CDR3 length: 16 amino acids. Full variable domain (missing parts from reference TRBV9 and TRBJ2-7): DSGVTQTPKHLITATGQRVTLRCSPRSGDLSVYWYQQSLDQGLQFLIQYYNGEERAKGNILERFSAQQFPDLHSELNLSSLELGDSALYFCASSVDQGGLPYEQYFGPGTRLTVT.

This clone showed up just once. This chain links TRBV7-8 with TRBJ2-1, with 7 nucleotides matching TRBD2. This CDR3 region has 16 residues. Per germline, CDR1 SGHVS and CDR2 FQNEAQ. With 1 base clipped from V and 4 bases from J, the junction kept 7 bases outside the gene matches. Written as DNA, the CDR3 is TGTGCCAGCAGCTTAGGGCTCGGGGGGTTGTACAATGAGCAGTTCTTC. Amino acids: CASSLGLGGLYNEQFF.

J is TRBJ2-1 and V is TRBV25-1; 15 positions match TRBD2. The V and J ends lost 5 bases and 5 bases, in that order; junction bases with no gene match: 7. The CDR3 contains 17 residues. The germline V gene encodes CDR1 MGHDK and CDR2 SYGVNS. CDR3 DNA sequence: TGTGCCAGCAGTCCCGGGACTAGCGGGGGGAAAAACAATGAGCAGTTCTTC. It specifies CASSPGTSGGKNNEQFF.

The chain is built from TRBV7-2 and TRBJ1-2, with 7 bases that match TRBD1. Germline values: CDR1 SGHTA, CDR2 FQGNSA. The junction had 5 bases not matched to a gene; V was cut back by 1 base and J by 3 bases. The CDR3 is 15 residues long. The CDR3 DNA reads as TGTGCCAGCAGCTTAGAATTGCAGGGGGACTATGGCTACACCTTC. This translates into CASSLELQGDYGYTF.

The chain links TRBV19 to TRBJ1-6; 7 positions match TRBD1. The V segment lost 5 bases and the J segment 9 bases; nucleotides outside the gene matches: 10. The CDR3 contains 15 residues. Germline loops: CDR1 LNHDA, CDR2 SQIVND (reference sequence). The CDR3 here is CASSPPQGGRSPLHF. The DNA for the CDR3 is TGTGCCAGTAGTCCCCCGCAGGGGGGACGTTCACCCCTCCACTTT.

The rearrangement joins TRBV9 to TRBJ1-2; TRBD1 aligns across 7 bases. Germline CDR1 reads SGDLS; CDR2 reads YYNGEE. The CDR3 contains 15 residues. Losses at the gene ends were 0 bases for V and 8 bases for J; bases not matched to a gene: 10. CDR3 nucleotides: TGTGCCAGCAGCGTAGGAGGGACAGCAGGTCGAGGCTACACCTTC. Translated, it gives CASSVGGTAGRGYTF.

The CDR3 sequence: CASSLVRVHSGNTIYF. CDR3 DNA: TGTGCCAGCAGCTTAGTACGGGTCCACTCTGGAAACACCATATATTTT. The V and J genes are TRBV7-2 and TRBJ1-3, with D hard to call. The CDR3 runs to 16 residues. Germline CDR1 and CDR2: SGHTA and FQGNSA. Trimming shortened V by 1 base and J by 0 bases, and 10 bases separated the two germline ends.

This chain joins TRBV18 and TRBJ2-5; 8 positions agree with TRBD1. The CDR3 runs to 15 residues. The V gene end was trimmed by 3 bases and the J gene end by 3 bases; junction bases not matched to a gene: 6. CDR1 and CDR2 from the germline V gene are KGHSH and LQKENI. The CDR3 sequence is CASSPNRGEKETQYF. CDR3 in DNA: TGTGCCAGCTCACCTAACAGGGGGGAAAAAGAGACCCAGTACTTC.

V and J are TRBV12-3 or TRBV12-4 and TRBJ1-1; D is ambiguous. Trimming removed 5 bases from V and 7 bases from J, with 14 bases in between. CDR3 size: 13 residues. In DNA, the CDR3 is TGTGCCAGCAGTCCCGGGTCCCCCTTTGAAGCTTTCTTT. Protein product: CASSPGSPFEAFF.

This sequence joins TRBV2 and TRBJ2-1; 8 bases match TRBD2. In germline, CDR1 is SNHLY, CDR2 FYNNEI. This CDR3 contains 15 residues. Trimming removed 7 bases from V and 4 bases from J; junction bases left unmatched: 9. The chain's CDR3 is CASTISGVPYNEQFF. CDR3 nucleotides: TGTGCCAGCACCATTAGCGGGGTACCTTACAATGAGCAGTTCTTC.

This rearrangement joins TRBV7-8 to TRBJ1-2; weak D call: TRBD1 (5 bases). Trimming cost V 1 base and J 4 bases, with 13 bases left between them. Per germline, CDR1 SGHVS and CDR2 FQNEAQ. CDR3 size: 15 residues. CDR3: CASSLGPDSFYGYTF. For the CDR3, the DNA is TGTGCCAGCAGCTTAGGCCCCGACAGCTTCTATGGCTACACCTTC.

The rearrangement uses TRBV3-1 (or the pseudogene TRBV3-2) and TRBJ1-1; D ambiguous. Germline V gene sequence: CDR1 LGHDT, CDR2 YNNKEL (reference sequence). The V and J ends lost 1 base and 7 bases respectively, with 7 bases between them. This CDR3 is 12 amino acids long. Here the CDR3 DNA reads TGTGCCAGCAGCCAAGCCAGGAATGAAGCTTTCTTT. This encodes CASSQARNEAFF.

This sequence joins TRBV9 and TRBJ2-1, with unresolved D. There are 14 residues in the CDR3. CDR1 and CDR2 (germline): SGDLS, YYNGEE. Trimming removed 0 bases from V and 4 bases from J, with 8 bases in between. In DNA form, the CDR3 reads TGTGCCAGCAGCGTAGCTGTAGATTACAATGAGCAGTTCTTC. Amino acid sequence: CASSVAVDYNEQFF.

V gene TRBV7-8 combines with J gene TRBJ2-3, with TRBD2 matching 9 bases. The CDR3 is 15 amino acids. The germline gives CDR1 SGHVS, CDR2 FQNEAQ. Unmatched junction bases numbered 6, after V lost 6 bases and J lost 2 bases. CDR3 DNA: TGTGCCAGCAGTCTGACTAGCGGCGTCACAGATACGCAGTATTTT. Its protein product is CASSLTSGVTDTQYF.

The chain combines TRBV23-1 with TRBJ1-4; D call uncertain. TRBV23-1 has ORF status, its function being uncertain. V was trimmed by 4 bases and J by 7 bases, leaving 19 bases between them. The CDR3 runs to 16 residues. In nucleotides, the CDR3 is TGCGCCAGCAGTCCCGACCCCGGAGGGCAGTTTGAAAAACTGTTTTTT. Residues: CASSPDPGGQFEKLFF.

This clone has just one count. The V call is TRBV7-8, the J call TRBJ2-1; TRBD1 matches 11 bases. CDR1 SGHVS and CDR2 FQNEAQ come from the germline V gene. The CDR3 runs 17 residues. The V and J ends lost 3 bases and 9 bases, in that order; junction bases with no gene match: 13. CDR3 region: CASSFKGAGQGGVEQFF. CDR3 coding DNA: TGTGCCAGCAGCTTTAAAGGGGCGGGACAGGGGGGTGTTGAGCAGTTCTTC.

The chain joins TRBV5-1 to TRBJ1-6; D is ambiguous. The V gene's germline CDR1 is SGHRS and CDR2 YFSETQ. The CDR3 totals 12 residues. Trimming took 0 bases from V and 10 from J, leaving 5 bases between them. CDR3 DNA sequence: TGCGCCAGCAGCTTGGACTTATCACCCCTCCACTTT. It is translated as CASSLDLSPLHF.

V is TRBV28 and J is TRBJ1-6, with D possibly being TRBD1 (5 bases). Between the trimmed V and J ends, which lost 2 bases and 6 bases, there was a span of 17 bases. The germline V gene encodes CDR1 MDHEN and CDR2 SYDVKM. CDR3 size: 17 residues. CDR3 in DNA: TGTGCCAGCAGTTTAACGCCCTCATCGACAGTTAATTCACCCCTCCACTTT. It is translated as CASSLTPSSTVNSPLHF.

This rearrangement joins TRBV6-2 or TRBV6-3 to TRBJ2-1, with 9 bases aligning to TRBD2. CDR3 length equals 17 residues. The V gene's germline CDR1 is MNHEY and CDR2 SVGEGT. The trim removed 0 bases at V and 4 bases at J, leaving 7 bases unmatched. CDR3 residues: CASSYSLRGGLYNEQFF. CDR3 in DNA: TGTGCCAGCAGTTACTCCTTGCGGGGGGGACTATACAATGAGCAGTTCTTC.